These 10 T cell receptor beta chains originate from one sample sequenced in a study of shared clonotypes between healthy human individuals. Measured with immunoSEQ multiplex PCR; TCRdb has only the in-frame clones, and not every one. The sample includes approximately 500,000 clones, roughly 85% of them seen just once. Material: PBMCs. Source of these receptors: a middle-aged woman in good health. Some clones in this sample may be carry-over from other donors' samples.

The gene calls are TRBV11-2 and TRBJ2-3, with 12 bases aligning to TRBD2. Germline loops: CDR1 SGHAT, CDR2 FQNNGV. The CDR3 covers 19 residues. V lost 5 bases to trimming and J lost 3 bases; unmatched junction nucleotides: 15. The CDR3 DNA is TGTGCCAGCAGCGACACCGGGACTAGCGGGTGGCATGGGACAGATACGCAGTATTTT. Protein product: CASSDTGTSGWHGTDTQYF.

As concerns this clone: Other DNA variants within this sample encode the same CDR3. The rearrangement uses TRBV28 and TRBJ2-7, with a weak D call TRBD2 (6 bases). Germline CDR1 and CDR2: MDHEN and SYDVKM. The CDR3 has 17 residues. Trimming cost V 6 bases and J 0 bases, with 21 bases left between them. CDR3 sequence: CASSDIAGHSSSYEQYF. As DNA, the CDR3 is TGTGCCAGCAGCGACATTGCGGGGCACTCAAGCTCCTACGAGCAGTACTTC.

J is TRBJ2-1 and V is TRBV4-3; tentatively, D is TRBD2 (5 bases). This CDR3 contains 15 residues. Germline lookup yields CDR1 LGHNA and CDR2 YSLEER. V was clipped by 0 bases and J by 2 bases, with 8 bases between them. The CDR3 region has the DNA TGCGCCAGCAGCCAAGAGCCGGGAACCTACAATGAGCAGTTCTTC. Translation gives CASSQEPGTYNEQFF.

V gene TRBV21-1 combines with J gene TRBJ1-1; the DNA was not used to check the table's D call, TRBD1. TRBV21-1 is recorded as a pseudogene. The CDR3 covers 16 residues. CDR3 region: CASPYQGASMNTEAFF. For the CDR3, the DNA is TGTGCCAGCCCGTACCAGGGGGCGAGTATGAACACTGAAGCTTTCTTT.

The chain is built from TRBV7-8 and TRBJ2-3; 10 nucleotides agree with TRBD2. This CDR3 is built from 16 residues. Germline values: CDR1 SGHVS, CDR2 FQNEAQ. The ends lost 1 base at V and 4 bases at J; junction bases unmatched: 5. The CDR3 protein is CASSLDASGSADTQYF. The DNA of the CDR3 is TGTGCCAGCAGCTTAGACGCTAGCGGGAGTGCAGATACGCAGTATTTT.

This chain links TRBV6-5 with TRBJ2-7; D perhaps matches TRBD1 (5 bases). This CDR3 spans 11 amino acids. Germline CDR1 and CDR2: MNHEY and SVGAGI. Trimming cost V 8 bases and J 2 bases, with 7 bases left between them. The CDR3 sequence is CASQGPYEQYF. CDR3 bases: TGTGCCAGCCAGGGCCCCTACGAGCAGTACTTC.

The chain joins TRBV28 to TRBJ1-1; possibly TRBD1 for D (5 bases). V was shortened by 7 bases and J by 1 base, with 13 bases between the two germline ends. There are 14 residues in the CDR3. CDR1 is MDHEN, CDR2 SYDVKM, per germline. The CDR3 reads CASTSPGKNTEAFF. In DNA form, the CDR3 reads TGTGCCAGCACGTCGCCAGGGAAGAACACTGAAGCTTTCTTT.

The chain links TRBV28 to TRBJ2-7; 7 bases align to TRBD2. This CDR3 has 15 residues. V was clipped by 6 bases and J by 4 bases; unmatched bases: 12. Germline values: CDR1 MDHEN, CDR2 SYDVKM. The CDR3 coding sequence is TGTGCCAGCAGCACACCCGGGACTACAACGTACGAGCAGTACTTC. Translation: CASSTPGTTTYEQYF.

This clone was seen at least ten times. The genes are TRBV19 and TRBJ2-5, with TRBD2 identical over 8 bases. The CDR3 is 14 amino acids. V was pared by 5 bases and J by 3 bases, with 5 bases of the junction left unmatched. In germline, CDR1 is LNHDA, CDR2 SQIVND (reference sequence). The CDR3 DNA sequence: TGTGCCAGTAGTCCCCAACTAGCGGAAGAGACCCAGTACTTC. This sequence encodes CASSPQLAEETQYF. Complete variable domain (other parts from reference TRBV19 and TRBJ2-5): DGGITQSPKYLFRKEGQNVTLSCEQNLNHDAMYWYRQDPGQGLRLIYYSQIVNDFQKGDIAEGYSVSREKKESFPLTVTSAQKNPTAFYLCASSPQLAEETQYFGPGTRLLVL.

The CDR3 spells CASSGTGSDGNTIYF. The CDR3 nucleotides are TGCGCCAGCAGCGGCACAGGGTCTGATGGAAACACCATATATTTT. This chain links TRBV5-1 with TRBJ1-3; D might be TRBD1 (6 bases). This CDR3 region has 15 residues. Germline-derived CDR1 and CDR2 are SGHRS and YFSETQ. Deletions cut 4 bases from V and 3 bases from J, with 14 bases between.